This is a list of T cell receptor beta chains from one sample in a study of T cells in Graves' hyperthyroidism and ophthalmopathy. One entry per CDR3 protein results from TCRdb running MiXCR on the multiplex PCR reads. The sample yields 650,000 to 800,000 distinct CDR3 sequences, about 45% seen once. Sequenced input: peripheral blood or thyroid tissue (not recorded which). The receptors come from an adult man with Graves' disease, either hyperthyroidism or ophthalmopathy (not recorded which). CDR3s include the opening cysteine and the closing phenylalanine or tryptophan. The D gene is left open where the match is weak. Size is omitted from some rows. Given values are once, few, many or a class for expanded clones.

clone size	D gene	J gene	V gene	CDR3 DNA	CDR3 protein
few	TRBD1	TRBJ1-1	TRBV19	TGTGCCAGTAGATACGGACAGGGAGCGAACACTGAAGCTTTCTTT	CASRYGQGANTEAFF
-	TRBD1	TRBJ2-2	TRBV7-9	TGTGCCAGCAGCCAGGGGGGACAGGACTTCACCGGGGAGCTGTTTTTT	CASSQGGQDFTGELFF
-	-	TRBJ2-6	TRBV2	TGTGCCAGCACCATTAGGCCGACAGGATCAGATCCCTCTGGGGCCAACGTCCTGACTTTC	CASTIRPTGSDPSGANVLTF
-	TRBD1	TRBJ1-5	TRBV24-1	TGTGCCACCAGTGGTTTCGCAGACAGGGGCCTCAATCAGCCCCAGCATTTT	CATSGFADRGLNQPQHF
-	-	TRBJ2-7	TRBV6-5	TGTGCCAGCAGCGCGGACTGGCAAGGCTCCTACGAGCAGTACTTC	CASSADWQGSYEQYF
many	TRBD1	TRBJ1-2	TRBV12-3/TRBV12-4	TGTGCCAGCACGCAAGACAGGGCTGGCTACACCTTC	CASTQDRAGYTF
-	-	TRBJ2-7	TRBV5-8	TGTGCCAGCAGCTTGACCTCCGAGGGGCAGTACTTC	CASSLTSEGQYF
-	TRBD1	TRBJ1-2	TRBV5-1	TGCGCCAGCAGCCTAGAGGGGACAGGGAGTGGCTACACCTTC	CASSLEGTGSGYTF
-	TRBD1	TRBJ1-1	TRBV7-2	TGTGCCAGCAGCTTAGTCGAGACAGGGGCCCGGGGGGCTTTCTTT	CASSLVETGARGAFF
-	TRBD1	TRBJ1-1	TRBV12-3/TRBV12-4	TGTGCCAGCAGTTCCCCCGACAGGGAGGTGACTGAAGCTTTCTTT	CASSSPDREVTEAFF